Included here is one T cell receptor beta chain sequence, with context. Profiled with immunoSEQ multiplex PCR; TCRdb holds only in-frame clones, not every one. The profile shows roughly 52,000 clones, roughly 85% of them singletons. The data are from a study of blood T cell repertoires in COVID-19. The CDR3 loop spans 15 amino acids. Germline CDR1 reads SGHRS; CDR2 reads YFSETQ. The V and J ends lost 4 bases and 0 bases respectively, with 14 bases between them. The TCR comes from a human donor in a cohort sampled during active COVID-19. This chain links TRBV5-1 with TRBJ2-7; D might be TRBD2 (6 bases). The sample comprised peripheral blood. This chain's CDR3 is CASSASSEPSYEQYF. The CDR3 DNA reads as TGCGCCAGCAGCGCCTCTAGCGAACCCTCCTACGAGCAGTACTTC.